What follows are 23 T cell receptor beta chains derived from one specimen sequenced in a study of shared clonotypes between healthy human individuals. This table comes from immunoSEQ multiplex PCR, and its TCRdb copy is limited to in-frame clones, with some not included. The data show approximately 1.4 million clones, under 99% seen once. Sequenced sample: naive CD4+ T cells sorted from blood. Indicated subset: CD45RA+ positively selected. These receptors all stem from a man aged 25 to 40 in good health.

The rearrangement joins TRBV5-5 to TRBJ2-1; the D gene is possibly TRBD2 (5 bases). The CDR3 extends over 13 amino acids. V was cut by 4 bases and J by 5 bases, with 10 bases left in between. Germline CDR1 reads SGHKS; CDR2 reads YYEKEE (reference sequence). The CDR3 DNA sequence: TGTGCCAGCAGCATAGCGTCCCACAATGAGCAGTTCTTC. This codes for CASSIASHNEQFF.

The V and J genes are TRBV27 and TRBJ1-2; the match to TRBD1 covers 10 bases. The CDR3 contains 16 residues. The V and J ends lost 3 bases and 3 bases, in that order; junction bases with no gene match: 7. Germline V gene lookup returns CDR1 MNHEY and CDR2 SMNVEV (reference sequence). The CDR3 sequence is CASSFSGTGAYYGYTF. Here the CDR3 DNA reads TGTGCCAGCAGTTTCTCCGGGACAGGGGCCTACTATGGCTACACCTTC.

The V gene is TRBV7-9, the J gene TRBJ2-1; 7 bases match TRBD1. Germline-derived CDR1 and CDR2 are SEHNR and FQNEAQ (reference sequence). V gave up 3 bases and J gave up 1 base; unmatched junction bases: 6. The length of the CDR3 is 16 residues. The CDR3 loop is CASSLSLTGSYNEQFF. CDR3 DNA sequence: TGTGCCAGCAGCTTGTCACTGACAGGGTCCTACAATGAGCAGTTCTTC.

The V call is TRBV4-1, the J call TRBJ1-4; D might be TRBD1 (5 bases). The V gene's germline CDR1 is MGHRA and CDR2 YSYEKL. V was trimmed by 0 bases and J by 8 bases, leaving 19 bases between them. The CDR3 is made up of 17 amino acids. In nucleotides, the CDR3 is TGCGCCAGCAGCCAAGATGGGGCGGGCATTCTACGCGAAAAACTGTTTTTT. Translation: CASSQDGAGILREKLFF.

The chain links TRBV6-5 to TRBJ2-1; D is possibly TRBD1 or TRBD2 (5 bases each). The germline V gene has CDR1 MNHEY and CDR2 SVGAGI. This CDR3 is 15 amino acids long. With 7 bases removed from V and 2 bases from J, the gap between germline ends came to 15 bases. DNA of the CDR3: TGTGCCAGCAAAATCGGGACGAGCCCCTACAATGAGCAGTTCTTC. Its protein is CASKIGTSPYNEQFF.

The chain joins TRBV5-5 to TRBJ2-3; TRBD1 is a possible D gene (5 bases). Germline CDR1 is SGHKS and CDR2 is YYEKEE (reference sequence). With 1 base removed from V and 1 base from J, the gap between germline ends came to 10 bases. This CDR3 region has 15 residues. CDR3 coding DNA: TGTGCCAGCAGCTTGCACACAGGACGCACAGATACGCAGTATTTT. The encoded protein is CASSLHTGRTDTQYF.

In this sample, this clone turned up once. This chain joins TRBV13 and TRBJ2-1; 14 bases line up with TRBD2. The CDR3 spans 18 residues. Germline CDR1 PRHDT, CDR2 FYEKMQ (reference sequence). V was pared by 5 bases and J by 2 bases, with 8 bases of the junction left unmatched. CDR3 in amino acids: CASSHAGLAGGTYNEQFF. The CDR3 nucleotides are TGTGCCAGCAGCCATGCAGGACTAGCGGGAGGCACCTACAATGAGCAGTTCTTC.

The genes are TRBV29-1 and TRBJ1-2, with unresolved D. Trimming stripped 5 bases from V and 3 bases from J, with 16 bases between. Germline CDR1 and CDR2: SQVTM and ANQGSEA. CDR3 length: 14 amino acids. CDR3 protein: CSVLPPGLDYGYTF. The CDR3, as DNA: TGCAGCGTTTTACCCCCGGGCTTGGACTATGGCTACACCTTC.

V is TRBV5-4 and J is TRBJ2-5; D is unresolved. Germline CDR1 is SGHNT and CDR2 is YYREEE (reference sequence). The CDR3 extends over 15 amino acids. V was pared by 0 bases and J by 2 bases, with 11 bases between. The CDR3 sequence is CASSLDLRAQETQYF. The DNA for the CDR3 is TGTGCCAGCAGCTTGGATTTAAGGGCACAAGAGACCCAGTACTTC.

The J gene is TRBJ2-2, the V gene TRBV5-4; D ambiguous. V shed 1 base and J shed 7 bases, with 11 bases lying between them. The CDR3 covers 14 residues. CDR1 and CDR2 from the germline V gene are SGHNT and YYREEE (reference sequence). The CDR3 bases are TGTGCCAGCAGCTTGAGTAGGGTGGACGGGGAGCTGTTTTTT. Residues: CASSLSRVDGELFF.

This chain joins TRBV7-2 and TRBJ2-2; TRBD2 is a possible D gene (5 bases). V shed 1 base and J shed 6 bases, with 12 bases lying between them. Germline CDR1 SGHTA, CDR2 FQGNSA. The CDR3 contains 15 residues. CDR3 sequence: CASSLVLAGSGELFF. In DNA, the CDR3 is TGTGCCAGCAGCTTAGTTCTCGCGGGCTCCGGGGAGCTGTTTTTT. Together with reference TRBV7-2 and TRBJ2-2, the CDR3 gives the full variable domain: GAGVSQSPSNKVTEKGKDVELRCDPISGHTALYWYRQSLGQGLEFLIYFQGNSAPDKSGLPSDRFSAERTGGSVSTLTIQRTQQEDSAVYLCASSLVLAGSGELFFGEGSRLTVL.

Worth noting for this clone: The junction does not match germline at one end; this may be a read error. The V call is TRBV7-7, the J call TRBJ2-5; D is unresolved. This CDR3 is 14 amino acids long. Germline V gene lookup returns CDR1 SSHAT and CDR2 FNYEAQ (reference sequence). CDR3 coding DNA: TGTGCTAGCAGCCCCAGGAGAGGTCAAGAGACCCAGTACTTC. Residues: CASSPRRGQETQYF.

The chain joins TRBV5-5 to TRBJ2-3; 9 nucleotides agree with TRBD1. This CDR3 spans 16 amino acids. V was pared by 3 bases and J by 2 bases, with 7 bases of the junction left unmatched. Germline CDR1 SGHKS, CDR2 YYEKEE (reference sequence). DNA for the CDR3: TGTGCCAGCAGCTCGGAACAGGGGGCTTCCACAGATACGCAGTATTTT. Residues: CASSSEQGASTDTQYF.

The V gene is TRBV28, the J gene TRBJ2-5, with D possibly called TRBD1 or TRBD2 (5 bases each). The J call may be incorrect, as the DNA end agrees better with TRBJ2-7. Germline V gives CDR1 MDHEN, CDR2 SYDVKM. The CDR3 totals 14 residues. As DNA, the CDR3 is TGTGCCAGCAGTTTTTCAGGGAGCTCCTACGAGCAGTACTTC. It yields the protein CASSFSGSSYEQYF.

As to this clone: The sample has other DNA sequences that encode this CDR3 too. This chain connects TRBV18 to TRBJ1-4, with D tentatively TRBD1 (6 bases). This CDR3 comprises 14 residues. Germline V gene data show CDR1 as KGHSH and CDR2 as LQKENI. V lost 6 bases and J 2 bases, leaving 10 bases between the germline ends. CDR3 protein: CASSPGQTNEKLFF. Written as DNA, the CDR3 is TGTGCCAGCTCCCCCGGACAGACTAATGAAAAACTGTTTTTT.

The chain employs TRBV4-1 and TRBJ1-2; no firm D call. The germline V gene encodes CDR1 MGHRA and CDR2 YSYEKL. The V end lost 3 bases, the J end lost 3 bases, and 20 bases lay between the germline ends. The CDR3 spans 17 residues. CDR3 region: CASSHTSPAKDDYGYTF. For the CDR3, the DNA is TGCGCCAGCAGCCATACGTCCCCTGCCAAGGATGACTATGGCTACACCTTC.

This chain uses TRBV5-4 with TRBJ1-1, with D maybe TRBD1 (5 bases). From germline, CDR1 is SGHNT and CDR2 YYREEE (reference sequence). The V end was cut by 4 bases, the J end by 4 bases, with 8 bases between. The CDR3 contains 12 residues. Here the CDR3 reads CASSAGGTEAFF. The CDR3 coding sequence is TGTGCCAGCAGCGCGGGGGGCACTGAAGCTTTCTTT.

The genes are TRBV28 and TRBJ2-7; TRBD2 matches 7 bases. V gave up 11 bases and J gave up 3 bases; unmatched junction bases: 4. This CDR3 comprises 11 residues. CDR1 MDHEN and CDR2 SYDVKM come from the germline V gene. The CDR3 DNA follows: TGTGCCGGGGGGGAGCTCTACGAGCAGTACTTC. Translated, it gives CAGGELYEQYF.

V usage is TRBV7-8 and J usage is TRBJ1-5, with no clear D. The V end lost 1 base, the J end lost 7 bases, and 8 bases lay between the germline ends. From germline, CDR1 is SGHVS and CDR2 FQNEAQ. The CDR3 runs 13 residues. This CDR3 reads CASSLEMAQPQHF. CDR3 DNA sequence: TGTGCCAGCAGCTTAGAAATGGCGCAGCCCCAGCATTTT.

The V and J genes are TRBV14 and TRBJ2-5; 8 nucleotides line up with TRBD1. Germline V CDR1 and CDR2: SGHDN, FVKESK. The CDR3 sequence is 16 residues long. The trim removed 4 bases at V and 1 base at J, leaving 8 bases unmatched. CDR3 coding DNA: TGTGCCAGCAGCCCGATACAGGGGGGATTCCAAGAGACCCAGTACTTC. Translation: CASSPIQGGFQETQYF.

Points on this clone: The same CDR3 can be traced to other DNA sequences in this sample. The chain employs TRBV5-1 and TRBJ1-3; D not certain. V lost 0 bases to trimming and J lost 0 bases, with 7 bases between them. The V gene's germline CDR1 is SGHRS and CDR2 YFSETQ. CDR3 length: 15 amino acids. DNA of the CDR3: TGCGCCAGCAGCTTGGGGGGTTCCTCTGGAAACACCATATATTTT. Amino acid sequence: CASSLGGSSGNTIYF.

The chain couples TRBV28 to TRBJ2-7; no clear D gene. Trimming removed 0 bases from V and 5 bases from J, with 5 bases in between. The germline CDR1 and CDR2 sequences are MDHEN and SYDVKM. The CDR3 covers 12 residues. In DNA, the CDR3 is TGTGCCAGCAGTTTATGGTCAGACGAGCAGTACTTC. Its translation is CASSLWSDEQYF.

Points on this clone: The same CDR3 can be traced to other DNA sequences in this sample. The V call is TRBV5-4, the J call TRBJ2-2; unclear D gene. This CDR3 has 14 residues. The V gene lost 0 bases and the J gene lost 2 bases, with 5 bases spanning the gap. Germline V CDR1 and CDR2: SGHNT, YYREEE (reference sequence). Written as DNA, the CDR3 is TGTGCCAGCAGCTTGGTCGGCAACACCGGGGAGCTGTTTTTT. Translating gives CASSLVGNTGELFF.